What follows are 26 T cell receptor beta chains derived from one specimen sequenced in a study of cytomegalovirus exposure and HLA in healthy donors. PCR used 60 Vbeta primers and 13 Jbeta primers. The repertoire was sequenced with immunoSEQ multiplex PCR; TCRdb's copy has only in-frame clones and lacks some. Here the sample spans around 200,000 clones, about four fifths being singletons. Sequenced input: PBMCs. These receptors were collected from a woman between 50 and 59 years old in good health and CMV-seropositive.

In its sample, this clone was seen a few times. CDR3 DNA: TGTGCCAGCAGTCGGGACAGGAATAATGAAAAACTGTTTTTT. Translating it yields CASSRDRNNEKLFF. The rearrangement uses TRBV6-5 and TRBJ1-4; 8 nucleotides match TRBD1. V lost 5 bases, J lost 4 bases, and 3 bases stayed unmatched. The V gene's germline CDR1 is MNHEY and CDR2 SVGAGI. This CDR3 is 14 amino acids long.

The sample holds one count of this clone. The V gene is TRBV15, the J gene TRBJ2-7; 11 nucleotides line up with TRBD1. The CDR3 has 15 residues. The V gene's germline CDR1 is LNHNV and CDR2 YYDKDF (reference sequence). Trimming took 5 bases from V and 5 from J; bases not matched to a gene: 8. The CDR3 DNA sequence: TGTGCCACCAGCCCCAGGGACAGGGGGAGACACGAGCAGTACTTC. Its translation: CATSPRDRGRHEQYF.

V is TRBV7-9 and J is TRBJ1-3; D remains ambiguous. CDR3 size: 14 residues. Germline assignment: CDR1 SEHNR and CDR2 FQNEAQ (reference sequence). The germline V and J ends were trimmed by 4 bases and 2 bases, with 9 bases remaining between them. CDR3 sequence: CASSYARPGNTIYF. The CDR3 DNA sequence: TGTGCCAGCAGCTACGCGCGGCCTGGAAACACCATATATTTT. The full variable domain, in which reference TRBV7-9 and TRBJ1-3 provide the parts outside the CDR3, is DTGVSQNPRHKITKRGQNVTFRCDPISEHNRLYWYRQTLGQGPEFLTYFQNEAQLEKSRLLSDRFSAERPKGSFSTLEIQRTEQGDSAMYLCASSYARPGNTIYFGEGSWLTVV.

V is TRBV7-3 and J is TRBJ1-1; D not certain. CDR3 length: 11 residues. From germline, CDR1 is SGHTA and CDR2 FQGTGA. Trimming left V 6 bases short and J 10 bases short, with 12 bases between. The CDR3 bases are TGTGCCAGCAGTAGCGAGGAGGGAGCTTTCTTT. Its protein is CASSSEEGAFF. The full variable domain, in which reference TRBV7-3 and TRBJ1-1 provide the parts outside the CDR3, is GAGVSQTPSNKVTEKGKYVELRCDPISGHTALYWYRQSLGQGPEFLIYFQGTGAADDSGLPNDRFFAVRPEGSVSTLKIQRTERGDSAVYLCASSSEEGAFFGQGTRLTVV.

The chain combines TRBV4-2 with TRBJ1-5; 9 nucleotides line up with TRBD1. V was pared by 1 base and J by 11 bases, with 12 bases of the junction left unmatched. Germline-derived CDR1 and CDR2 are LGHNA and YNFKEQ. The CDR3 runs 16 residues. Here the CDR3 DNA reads TGTGCCAGCAGCCAAGCCGGAGGGACAGGGATGGGGACCCAGCATTTT. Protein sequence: CASSQAGGTGMGTQHF.

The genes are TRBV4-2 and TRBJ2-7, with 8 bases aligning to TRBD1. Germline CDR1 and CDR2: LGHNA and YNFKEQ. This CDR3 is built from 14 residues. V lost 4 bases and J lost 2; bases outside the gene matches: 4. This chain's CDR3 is CASSLQGEPYEQYF. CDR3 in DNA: TGTGCCAGCAGCCTACAGGGGGAACCCTACGAGCAGTACTTC.

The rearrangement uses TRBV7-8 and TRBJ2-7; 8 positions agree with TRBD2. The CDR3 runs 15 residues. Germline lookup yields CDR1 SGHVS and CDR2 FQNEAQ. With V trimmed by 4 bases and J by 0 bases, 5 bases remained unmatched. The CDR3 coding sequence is TGTGCCAGCAGCTCTTCGGGGGGGGTCTCCTACGAGCAGTACTTC. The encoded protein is CASSSSGGVSYEQYF.

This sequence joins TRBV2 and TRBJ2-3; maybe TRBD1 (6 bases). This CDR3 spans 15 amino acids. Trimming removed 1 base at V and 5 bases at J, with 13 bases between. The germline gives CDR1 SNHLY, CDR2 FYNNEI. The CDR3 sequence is CASSEVKGERDTQYF. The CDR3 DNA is TGTGCCAGCAGTGAAGTAAAGGGGGAAAGAGATACGCAGTATTTT.

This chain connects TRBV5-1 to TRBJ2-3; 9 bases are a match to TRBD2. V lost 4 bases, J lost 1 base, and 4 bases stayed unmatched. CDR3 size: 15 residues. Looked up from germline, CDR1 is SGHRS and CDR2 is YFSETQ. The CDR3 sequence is CASSVIAGGTDTQYF. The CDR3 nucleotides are TGCGCCAGCAGCGTGATAGCGGGGGGCACAGATACGCAGTATTTT.

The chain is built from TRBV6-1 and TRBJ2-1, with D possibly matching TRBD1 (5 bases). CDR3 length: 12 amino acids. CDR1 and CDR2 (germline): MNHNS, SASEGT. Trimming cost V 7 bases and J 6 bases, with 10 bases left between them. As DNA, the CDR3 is TGTGCCAGCACTCTAGACAGCAATGAGCAGTTCTTC. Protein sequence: CASTLDSNEQFF.

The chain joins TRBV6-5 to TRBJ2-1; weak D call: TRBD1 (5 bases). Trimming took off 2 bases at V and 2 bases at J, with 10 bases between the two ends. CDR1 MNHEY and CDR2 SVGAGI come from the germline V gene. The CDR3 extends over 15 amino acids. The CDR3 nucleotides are TGTGCCAGCAGTTACAAGGGGTCCCCCTACAATGAGCAGTTCTTC. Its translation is CASSYKGSPYNEQFF.

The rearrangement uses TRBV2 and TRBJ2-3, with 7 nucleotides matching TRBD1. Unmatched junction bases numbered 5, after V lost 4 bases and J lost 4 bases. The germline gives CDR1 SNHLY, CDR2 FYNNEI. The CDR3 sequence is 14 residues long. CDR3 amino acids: CASSVNRGPDTQYF. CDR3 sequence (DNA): TGTGCCAGCAGTGTAAACAGGGGACCAGATACGCAGTATTTT.

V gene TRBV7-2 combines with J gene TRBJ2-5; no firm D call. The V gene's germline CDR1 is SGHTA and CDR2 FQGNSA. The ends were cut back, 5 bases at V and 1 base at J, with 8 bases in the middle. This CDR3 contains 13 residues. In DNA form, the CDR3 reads TGTGCCAGCAGCCTTGGGCCCCAAGAGACCCAGTACTTC. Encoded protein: CASSLGPQETQYF.

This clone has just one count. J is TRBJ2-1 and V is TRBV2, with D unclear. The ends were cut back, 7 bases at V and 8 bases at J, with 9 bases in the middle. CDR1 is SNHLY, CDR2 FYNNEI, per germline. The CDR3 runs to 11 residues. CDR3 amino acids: CASTVSYEQFF. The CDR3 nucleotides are TGTGCCAGCACTGTCTCTTATGAGCAGTTCTTC.

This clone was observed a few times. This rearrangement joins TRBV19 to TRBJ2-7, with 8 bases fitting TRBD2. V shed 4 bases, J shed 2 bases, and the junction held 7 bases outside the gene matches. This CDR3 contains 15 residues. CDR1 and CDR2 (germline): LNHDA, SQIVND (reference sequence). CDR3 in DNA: TGTGCCAGTAGTACCGGACTGCGGGGGGCCTACGAGCAGTACTTC. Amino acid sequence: CASSTGLRGAYEQYF.

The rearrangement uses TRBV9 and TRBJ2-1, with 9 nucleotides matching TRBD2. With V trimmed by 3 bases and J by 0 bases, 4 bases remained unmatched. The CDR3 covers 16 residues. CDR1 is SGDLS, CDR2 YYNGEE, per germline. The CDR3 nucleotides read TGTGCCAGCAGCGCCCCTAGCGGGGACTCCTACAATGAGCAGTTCTTC. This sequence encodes CASSAPSGDSYNEQFF.

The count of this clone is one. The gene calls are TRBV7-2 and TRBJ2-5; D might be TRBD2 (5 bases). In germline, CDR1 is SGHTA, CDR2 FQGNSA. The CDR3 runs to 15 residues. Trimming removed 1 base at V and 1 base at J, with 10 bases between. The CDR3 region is CASSLDGLIQETQYF. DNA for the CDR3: TGTGCCAGCAGCTTAGACGGACTGATCCAAGAGACCCAGTACTTC.

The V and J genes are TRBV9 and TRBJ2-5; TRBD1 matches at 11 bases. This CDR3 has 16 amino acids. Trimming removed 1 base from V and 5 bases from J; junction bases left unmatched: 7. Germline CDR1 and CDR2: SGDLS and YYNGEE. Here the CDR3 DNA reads TGTGCCAGCAGCGTAACCGGGACAGGGGGAGGGGAGACCCAGTACTTC. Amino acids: CASSVTGTGGGETQYF.

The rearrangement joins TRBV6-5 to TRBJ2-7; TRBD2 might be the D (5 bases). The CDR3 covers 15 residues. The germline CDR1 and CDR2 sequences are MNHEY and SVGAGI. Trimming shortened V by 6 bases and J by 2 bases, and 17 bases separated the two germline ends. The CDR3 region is CASSPYPSSAYEQYF. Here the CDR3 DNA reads TGTGCCAGCAGCCCCTACCCTAGCTCAGCCTACGAGCAGTACTTC.

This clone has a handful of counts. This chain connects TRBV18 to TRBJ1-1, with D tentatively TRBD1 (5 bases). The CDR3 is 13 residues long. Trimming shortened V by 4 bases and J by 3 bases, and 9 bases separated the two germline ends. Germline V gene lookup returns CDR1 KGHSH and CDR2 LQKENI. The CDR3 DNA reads TGTGCCAGCTCACAGGGGTTGGACACTGAAGCTTTCTTT. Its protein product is CASSQGLDTEAFF.

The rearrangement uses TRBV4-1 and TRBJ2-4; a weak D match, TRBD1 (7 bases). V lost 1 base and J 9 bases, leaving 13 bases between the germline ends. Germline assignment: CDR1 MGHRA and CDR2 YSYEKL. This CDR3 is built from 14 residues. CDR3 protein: CASSQAPQGGIQYF. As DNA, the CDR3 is TGCGCCAGCAGCCAAGCTCCCCAGGGGGGCATTCAGTACTTC.

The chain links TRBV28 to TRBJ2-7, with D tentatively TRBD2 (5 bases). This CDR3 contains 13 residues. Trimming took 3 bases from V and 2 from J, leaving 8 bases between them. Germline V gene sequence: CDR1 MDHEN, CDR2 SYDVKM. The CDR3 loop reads CASSLDSPYEQYF. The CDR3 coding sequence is TGTGCCAGCAGTTTGGACTCCCCCTACGAGCAGTACTTC.

CDR3 coding DNA: TGTGCCAGCAGTGCCCCCATCCGGGGGCAGCCCCAGCATTTT. Its protein is CASSAPIRGQPQHF. The chain couples TRBV2 to TRBJ1-5; tentative D call: TRBD1 (5 bases). This CDR3 comprises 14 residues. CDR1 SNHLY and CDR2 FYNNEI come from the germline V gene. Trimming took 4 bases from V and 7 from J, leaving 14 bases between them. Full variable domain (remainder filled in from reference TRBV2 and TRBJ1-5): EPEVTQTPSHQVTQMGQEVILRCVPISNHLYFYWYRQILGQKVEFLVSFYNNEISEKSEIFDDQFSVERPDGSNFTLKIRSTKLEDSAMYFCASSAPIRGQPQHFGDGTRLSIL.

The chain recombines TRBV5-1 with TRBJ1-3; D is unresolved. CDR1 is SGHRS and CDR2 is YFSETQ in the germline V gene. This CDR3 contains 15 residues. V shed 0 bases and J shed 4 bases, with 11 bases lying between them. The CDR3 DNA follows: TGCGCCAGCAGCTTGGACGGGGTAGAGGGAAACACCATATATTTT. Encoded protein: CASSLDGVEGNTIYF.

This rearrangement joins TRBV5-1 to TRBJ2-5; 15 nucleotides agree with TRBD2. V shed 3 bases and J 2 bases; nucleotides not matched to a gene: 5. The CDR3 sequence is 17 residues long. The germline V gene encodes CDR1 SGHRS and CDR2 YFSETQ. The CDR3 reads CASSSGLAGGSQETQYF. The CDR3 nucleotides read TGCGCCAGCAGCTCCGGACTAGCGGGGGGGAGTCAAGAGACCCAGTACTTC.

The CDR3 sequence is CASSRQKRGGDTQYF. In nucleotides, the CDR3 is TGTGCCAGCAGCCGACAGAAGCGCGGGGGGGATACGCAGTATTTT. J is TRBJ2-3 and V is TRBV7-9, with 8 positions matching TRBD2. The CDR3 is 15 amino acids. CDR1 and CDR2 from the germline V gene are SEHNR and FQNEAQ (reference sequence). With 5 bases clipped from V and 6 bases from J, the junction kept 10 bases outside the gene matches.